The subject of this entry is one TCR beta chain. The antigen is unknown. These data come from a study of CD4 T cells in relation to SARS-CoV-2 and coronaviruses. For less than eleven days, around 10^5 sorted CD4+ cells grew with T cell-depleted PBMCs and CEF. Generated by immunoSEQ multiplex PCR, the TCRdb table keeps only in-frame clones and is missing some. The sample includes 30,000 to 45,000 clones, roughly 80% of them seen just once. Notes on the study in general: Roughly 69% of donors had memory CD4+ clonotypes crossrecognizing SARS-CoV-2 and common cold coronavirus spike. Monoreactive clones expanded significantly more to SARS-CoV-2 than crossreactive clones did.

J lost 4 bases, V lost 0 bases, and 4 bases had no gene match. Germline CDR1 SGHAT, CDR2 FQNNGV. The length of the CDR3 is 15 residues. Sequenced: naive CD4+ T cells from PBMCs, cultured in vitro. The subset denotes: naive CD4+ T cells isolated by negative enrichment. The chain employs TRBV11-2 and TRBJ2-7; 9 bases map to TRBD2. The receptor was isolated from an adult with COVID-19. The CDR3 DNA is TGTGCCAGCAGCTTAGAAATTAGCGGGAGTTACGAGCAGTACTTC. This gives the protein CASSLEISGSYEQYF.